A single T cell receptor beta chain is shown here with its context. This clone was seen once. The antigen this receptor binds is unknown. Nothing much larger sits one base from this clone, and base qualities are not available. The time point label, as the study defines it: cycle 2 day 1 (C2D1) of nivolumab. Every trial patient had relapsed following autologous stem cell transplantation, and prior brentuximab vedotin exposure was what differed among cohorts A, B and C. The trial cohort was composed of about 53 patients with relapsed/refractory classical Hodgkin lymphoma, for whom complete response, partial response or progressive disease was recorded as best overall response. Trial patients were treated with single-agent nivolumab in the multi-cohort phase II CheckMate 205 trial. An independent review committee assessed best overall response using the 2007 International Working Group response criteria. PBMCs from the trial were collected at three points: immediately before nivolumab initiation (C1D1), and during therapy at cycle 2 day 1 and cycle 4 day 1. Peripheral blood was collected in 8 mL Vacutainer Cell Preparation Tubes, from which PBMCs were isolated by centrifugation and then cryopreserved.

The data stem from a study of PD-1 blockade in classical Hodgkin lymphoma (dated by TCRdb to 2020 to 2022). Background for the entire study: Nivolumab dosing was 3 mg/kg intravenously every 2 weeks, continuing until either disease progression or unacceptable toxicity. To define a peripheral blood immune signature of response to PD-1 blockade in classical Hodgkin lymphoma, the study combined TCR beta sequencing with CyTOF.

According to the germline V gene, CDR1 reads SGHRS and CDR2 reads YFSETQ. Including cysteine and phenylalanine, the CDR3 has 13 amino acids. Only the CDR3 part of the read is kept: 39 bases, read in frame from the first base. Germline trimming amounts to 4 bases on V and 6 bases on J, with 0 as the count of junction bases outside the gene matches. Study-wide conclusions, independent of this receptor: CD4+ but not CD8+ TCR diversity rose significantly by C4D1 (p=0.0027 vs p=0.16), most apparent in complete responders (p=0.02). The study was restricted to a single clinical trial cohort, and the causes of repertoire differences, possibly disease activity or prior therapy, were left undefined. Lower diversity was seen in patients whose nivolumab began less than 1 year after ASCT, and these patients were left out of later analyses so that immune reconstitution would not confound the results. Baseline TCR diversity was reported as lower in newly diagnosed patients than in healthy donors, and lower still in relapsed/refractory patients. Baseline diversity similar to that of newly diagnosed patients was observed in trial patients achieving complete response, whereas significantly lower diversity was observed in partial responders and progressors.

Genomic DNA was isolated using the Qiagen DNeasy kit from unsorted PBMCs as well as from negatively selected CD4+ and CD8+ fractions. Amplification of TCR beta CDR3 regions was done by immunoSEQ multiplex PCR with primers that anneal to V and J segments. A synthetic immune receptor repertoire was used to minimize amplification bias, and any remaining bias was removed computationally after sequencing. The published analysis was carried out like this. Repertoire diversity was quantified as the Shannon entropy index using custom Python scripts. The unsorted, CD4+ and CD8+ repertoires were each analyzed separately, with the exception of combined analyses, where CD4+ and CD8+ sequences were merged in silico. A clone was considered expanded if an increase in frequency of at least 2-fold after treatment relative to C1D1 was found, and a pseudocount of 0.5 was applied to clones undetected at baseline. Clones with 0 or 1 copy at C1D1 were classified as singleton clones, and clones with 2 or more copies were classified as non-singleton clones. Clones expanded in unsorted samples were annotated as CD4+, CD8+ or unknown by matching protein sequences in sorted samples from the same patient. Diversity changes from C1D1 to C4D1 were tested in paired samples using Wilcoxon tests. TCRdb provides this immuneACCESS table in a form limited to in-frame rearrangements. Some clones are lacking; in checked studies, under half of them reflect an unresolved V gene, and why the rest are absent is not known. From that table come the V and J calls and clone size; the DNA was used to work out D and trimming. This sample is represented by more than 20,000 clones; approximately 67% of them were singletons. The top ten hold roughly 10% of the sample.

The chain is made from TRBV5-1 and TRBJ1-6, with TRBD1 identical over 8 junction bases. The receptor comes from a human donor with classical Hodgkin lymphoma. Specimen: peripheral blood mononuclear cells (PBMCs), collected before the second cycle of nivolumab. At the DNA level, the sequence is TGCGCCAGCAGCGGACAGGGTAATTCACCCCTCCACTTT. This sequence encodes CASSGQGNSPLHF. With all but the CDR3 taken from the reference TRBV5-1 and TRBJ1-6 genes, the full variable domain is: KAGVTQTPRYLIKTRGQQVTLSCSPISGHRSVSWYQQTPGQGLQFLFEYFSETQRNKGNFPGRFSGRQFSNSRSEMNVSTLELGDSALYLCASSGQGNSPLHFGNGTRLTVT.